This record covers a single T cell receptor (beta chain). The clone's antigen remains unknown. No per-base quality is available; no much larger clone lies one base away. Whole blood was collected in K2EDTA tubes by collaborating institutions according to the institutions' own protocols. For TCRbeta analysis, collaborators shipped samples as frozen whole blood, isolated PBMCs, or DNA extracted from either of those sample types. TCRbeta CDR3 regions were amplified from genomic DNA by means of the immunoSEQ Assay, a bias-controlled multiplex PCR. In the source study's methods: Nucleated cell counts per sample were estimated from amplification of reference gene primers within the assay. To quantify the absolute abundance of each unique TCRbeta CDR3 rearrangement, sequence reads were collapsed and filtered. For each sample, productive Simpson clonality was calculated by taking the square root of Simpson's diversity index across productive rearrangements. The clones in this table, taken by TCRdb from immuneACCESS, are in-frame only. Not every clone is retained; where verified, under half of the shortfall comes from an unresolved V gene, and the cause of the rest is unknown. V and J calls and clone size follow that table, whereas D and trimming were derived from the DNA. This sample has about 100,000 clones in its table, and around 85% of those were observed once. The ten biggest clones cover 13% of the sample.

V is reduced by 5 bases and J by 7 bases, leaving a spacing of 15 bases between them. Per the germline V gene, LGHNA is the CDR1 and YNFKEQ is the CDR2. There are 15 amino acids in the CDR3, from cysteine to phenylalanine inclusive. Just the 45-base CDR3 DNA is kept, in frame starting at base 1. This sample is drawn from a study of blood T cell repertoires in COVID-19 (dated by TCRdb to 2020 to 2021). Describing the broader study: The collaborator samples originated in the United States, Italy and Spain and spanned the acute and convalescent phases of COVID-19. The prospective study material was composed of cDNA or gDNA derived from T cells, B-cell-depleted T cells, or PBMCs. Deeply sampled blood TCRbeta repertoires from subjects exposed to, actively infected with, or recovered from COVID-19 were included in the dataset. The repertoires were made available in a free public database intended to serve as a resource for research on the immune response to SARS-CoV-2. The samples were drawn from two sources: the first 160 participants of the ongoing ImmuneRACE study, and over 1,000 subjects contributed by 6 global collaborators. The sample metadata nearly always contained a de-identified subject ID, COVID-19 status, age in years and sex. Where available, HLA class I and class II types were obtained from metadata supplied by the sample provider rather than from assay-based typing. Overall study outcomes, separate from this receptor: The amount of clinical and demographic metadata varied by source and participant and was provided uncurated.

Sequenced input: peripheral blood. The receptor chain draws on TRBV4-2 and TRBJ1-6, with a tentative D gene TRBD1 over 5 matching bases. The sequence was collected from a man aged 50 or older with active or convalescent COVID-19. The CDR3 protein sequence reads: CASSTTGVANSPLHF. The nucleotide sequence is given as TGTGCCAGCAGCACAACGGGGGTGGCGAATTCACCCCTCCACTTT.